This TCR beta chain derives from a study of T cell responses to AZD1222 COVID-19 vaccine. Study results and limitations: Only a handful of people who got AZD1222 tested seropositive at baseline. Spike-specific TCR breadth and depth went up after people got two AZD1222 doses. Clonal diversity may have been underestimated in mostly white British donors. In all cases, repertoires were sampled only after the peak T cell response.

Details on this clone: Its specificity is not known.

Method: immunoSEQ multiplex PCR; TCRdb's copy keeps in-frame clones and lacks some. This table has about 120,000 clones, 80% to 90% appearing once. CDR3 length: 16 residues. CDR1 is SGHDT, CDR2 YYEEEE, per germline. Trimming took 4 bases from V and 0 from J; bases not matched to a gene: 4. The chain combines TRBV5-6 with TRBJ1-1; 12 nucleotides agree with TRBD1. The sample in question was peripheral blood, obtained on day 0 of MenACWY control vaccination. This clonotype was sampled from an adult in good health. The CDR3 protein is CASSRDRGQVNTEAFF. CDR3 DNA: TGTGCCAGCAGCCGGGACAGGGGGCAGGTGAACACTGAAGCTTTCTTT.